Following are 9 T cell receptor beta chains from one sample sequenced in a study of blood T cell repertoires in COVID-19. Clones were read by immunoSEQ multiplex PCR, and TCRdb kept only the in-frame ones, dropping some. The repertoire has approximately 200,000 clones, around nine tenths of them found once; the top ten carry 2.7%. The sequencing sample was made of peripheral blood. The receptors here all came from a woman aged 55-70 years with acute or convalescent COVID-19.

The rearrangement uses TRBV10-1 and TRBJ2-5, with D perhaps TRBD2 (6 bases). There are 12 residues in the CDR3. Germline V gene sequence: CDR1 WNHNN, CDR2 SYGVQD (reference sequence). The CDR3 DNA is TGCGTTCAGAGGGGAGGAGTGGAGACCCAGTACTTC. This codes for CVQRGGVETQYF.

This chain connects TRBV30 to TRBJ1-6, with D tentatively TRBD1 (6 bases). Trimming removed 2 bases at V and 5 bases at J, with 13 bases between. CDR3 length: 15 amino acids. Germline CDR1 reads GTSNPN; CDR2 reads SVGIG (reference sequence). The CDR3 DNA follows: TGTGCCTGGAGTAGGGGACAAGGCAATAATTCACCCCTCCACTTT. It translates to CAWSRGQGNNSPLHF.

The chain employs TRBV6-4 and TRBJ2-7; the D is unclear. The germline V and J ends were trimmed by 1 base and 3 bases, with 13 bases remaining between them. Germline CDR1 is MRHNA and CDR2 is SNTAGT. The CDR3 consists of 15 residues. CDR3 loop: CASSDLWSGDYEQYF. The CDR3 DNA reads as TGTGCCAGCAGTGACTTATGGTCTGGAGACTACGAGCAGTACTTC.

This chain joins TRBV2 and TRBJ2-6, with a tentative D call TRBD1 (6 bases). There are 13 residues in the CDR3. Trimming stripped 9 bases from V and 1 base from J, with 7 bases between. The germline gives CDR1 SNHLY, CDR2 FYNNEI. The CDR3 loop is CASQGSGANVLTF. The CDR3 nucleotides are TGTGCCAGTCAGGGGTCTGGGGCCAACGTCCTGACTTTC.

The CDR3 reads CASSPLAGDPDTQYF. In DNA, the CDR3 is TGTGCCAGCTCACCACTAGCGGGAGACCCAGATACGCAGTATTTT. V is TRBV18 and J is TRBJ2-3; 9 bases agree with TRBD2. Germline CDR1 is KGHSH and CDR2 is LQKENI. V trimming: 1 base; J trimming: 4 bases; junction bases outside the gene matches: 3. This CDR3 has 15 residues.

The rearrangement links TRBV5-1 to TRBJ2-1; tentatively, D is TRBD1 (6 bases). V lost 0 bases and J lost 4, with 8 bases in between. Germline CDR1 is SGHRS and CDR2 is YFSETQ. This CDR3 contains 14 residues. The CDR3 coding sequence is TGCGCCAGCAGCTTGGGAGACAGGTACAATGAGCAGTTCTTC. This sequence encodes CASSLGDRYNEQFF. The complete variable domain, with remaining parts taken from reference TRBV5-1 and TRBJ2-1, reads KAGVTQTPRYLIKTRGQQVTLSCSPISGHRSVSWYQQTPGQGLQFLFEYFSETQRNKGNFPGRFSGRQFSNSRSEMNVSTLELGDSALYLCASSLGDRYNEQFFGPGTRLTVL.

The chain is built from TRBV30 and TRBJ2-1; TRBD1 aligns across 9 bases. With 2 bases clipped from V and 8 bases from J, the junction kept 16 bases outside the gene matches. The CDR3 is made up of 17 amino acids. Per germline, CDR1 GTSNPN and CDR2 SVGIG (reference sequence). The CDR3 DNA is TGTGCCTGGAGTAGGTCTATTGGACAGGGGAGCGGCGATGAGCAGTTCTTC. Translation: CAWSRSIGQGSGDEQFF.

The chain is built from TRBV24-1 and TRBJ2-7; 12 positions agree with TRBD1. From germline, CDR1 is KGHDR and CDR2 SFDVKD. V trimming: 3 bases; J trimming: 4 bases; junction bases outside the gene matches: 6. CDR3 length equals 16 residues. CDR3 sequence reads: CATSDNRDRGLYEQYF. CDR3 bases: TGTGCCACCAGTGATAACCGGGACAGGGGGCTGTACGAGCAGTACTTC.

This chain links TRBV29-1 with TRBJ2-7; tentative D call: TRBD2 (5 bases). The V gene's germline CDR1 is SQVTM and CDR2 ANQGSEA. The CDR3 has 12 amino acids. V was trimmed by 6 bases and J by 4 bases, leaving 13 bases between them. CDR3 loop: CSVRRGIYEQYF. The DNA of the CDR3 is TGCAGCGTCCGACGGGGTATATACGAGCAGTACTTC.